Following are 2 T cell receptor beta chains from one sample sequenced in a study of blood T cell repertoires in COVID-19 (dated by TCRdb to 2019 to 2021). The library was generated by the immunoSEQ multiplex PCR assay. TCRdb re-hosts the immuneACCESS table, in-frame sequences only. Its copies lack some clones; in the studies checked, an unresolved V gene accounts for under half of them, and the cause for the rest is not known. Here the sample has some 96,000 clones; roughly 90% occur a single time. The ten largest clones represent approximately 7% of the sample. Sequenced material: peripheral blood. The receptor set was obtained from a young man in a cohort sampled during active COVID-19.

The chain is built from TRBV18 and TRBJ2-3; D is uncertain. Germline CDR1 reads KGHSH; CDR2 reads LQKENI. CDR3 length equals 15 residues. V was shortened by 3 bases and J by 2 bases, with 12 bases between the two germline ends. Here the CDR3 DNA reads TGTGCCAGCTCACCTCGGAACAGAGACACAGATACGCAGTATTTT. Translation: CASSPRNRDTDTQYF.

The chain carries TRBV19 and TRBJ2-7; 8 bases align to TRBD1. Germline assignment: CDR1 LNHDA and CDR2 SQIVND (reference sequence). The CDR3 extends over 13 amino acids. V shed 4 bases, J shed 3 bases, and the junction held 2 bases outside the gene matches. As DNA, the CDR3 is TGTGCCAGTAGTAACGGACAGGGCTACGAGCAGTACTTC. Protein sequence: CASSNGQGYEQYF.